This entry features one TCR beta chain sequence. Its antigen is as yet unknown. Primers for the PCR totalled 60 Vbeta and 13 Jbeta. Sequencing was performed with immunoSEQ multiplex PCR; in TCRdb, only in-frame clones are kept and a portion is missing. The sample lists 100,000 to 150,000 clones; about 80% were seen once. The sample is drawn from a study of cytomegalovirus exposure and HLA in healthy donors. Findings and limits, study-wide: According to the study, around 150 TCR beta chains were cytomegalovirus-associated.

The CDR3 covers 14 residues. Looked up from germline, CDR1 is MGHRA and CDR2 is YSYEKL. Trimming took off 3 bases at V and 6 bases at J, with 15 bases between the two ends. Source material: PBMCs. The chain recombines TRBV4-1 with TRBJ2-7; perhaps TRBD2 as D (5 bases). This clonotype was obtained from a young man in good health and CMV-seropositive. Written as DNA, the CDR3 is TGCGCCAGCAGCCACTATTCGGGGTCCGGCGAGCAGTACTTC. Its protein product is CASSHYSGSGEQYF.